This TCR beta chain was found in a study of PD-L1 blockade in urothelial cancer. Sequenced by immunoSEQ multiplex PCR; TCRdb stores in-frame clones only, minus some. The table lists about 51,000 clones, approximately 90% of them singletons. Time point: peripheral blood 6 weeks after treatment start. This CDR3 has 15 amino acids. Germline loops: CDR1 SEHNR, CDR2 FQNEAQ (reference sequence). The trim removed 1 base at V and 1 base at J, leaving 2 bases unmatched. The TCR was taken from a man aged 55 to 70 with urothelial cancer. This sequence joins TRBV7-9 and TRBJ2-3; TRBD2 matches 7 bases. Sequenced material: PBMCs, taken around atezolizumab (anti-PD-L1) treatment. Here the CDR3 DNA reads TGTGCCAGCAGCTTAGTAAGCGGGGGCACAGATACGCAGTATTTT. Protein: CASSLVSGGTDTQYF. Looking up the rest from reference TRBV7-9 and TRBJ2-3 gives the full variable domain: DTGVSQNPRHKITKRGQNVTFRCDPISEHNRLYWYRQTLGQGPEFLTYFQNEAQLEKSRLLSDRFSAERPKGSFSTLEIQRTEQGDSAMYLCASSLVSGGTDTQYFGPGTRLTVL.